This TCR beta chain was captured in a study of cytomegalovirus exposure and HLA in healthy donors. This clone has just one count. The antigen remains undetermined. Findings and caveats of the study: Reports state that TCR beta sequences accurately predicted most subjects' HLA-A and HLA-B alleles.

This PCR relied on a set of 60 Vbeta primers and 13 Jbeta primers. Profiling relied on immunoSEQ multiplex PCR, and the TCRdb table lists in-frame clones only, not all of them. The profile shows approximately 87,000 clones, around 81% of them singletons. The CDR3 totals 14 residues. V lost 5 bases, J lost 0 bases, and 2 bases stayed unmatched. The V gene's germline CDR1 is SGHTA and CDR2 FQGNSA. The chain combines TRBV7-2 with TRBJ1-1, with 8 bases lining up with TRBD1. The material sequenced was PBMCs. The TCR sequence derives from a woman in her sixties or seventies in good health and CMV-seropositive. The DNA for the CDR3 is TGTGCCAGCAGCCTGGACAGGGTGAACACTGAAGCTTTCTTT. Translation gives CASSLDRVNTEAFF.